The text below deals with one T cell receptor (beta chain). This clonotype was detected ten times or more. Which antigen it targets is not known. No much larger clonotype is one base removed from it; base qualities were not supplied. V drops 3 bases and J drops 7 bases, leaving 10 bases in between. Counted from cysteine to phenylalanine, this CDR3 has 14 amino acids. Only CDR3 DNA remains: 42 bases, in frame from the first base. The germline V gene gives CDR1 as KGHSH and CDR2 as LQKENI. Receptor libraries were prepared by RT-PCR. The sequencing machine was an Illumina MiSeq. TCRdb redid the processing of the public reads, applying fastp at Q25 and MiXCR, and retained in-frame beta chains. Here each entry gathers all rows of one CDR3 protein and keeps the most common genes and DNA. Recorded for this sample are hundreds of thousands of distinct CDR3 sequences; over 12% of them occurred a single time. The biggest ten clones account for 3.6% of the sample.

This specimen comes from a study (dated by TCRdb to about 2016). Recombination connected TRBV18 to TRBJ1-6, with the D gene not confidently named. This TCR was sampled from a female donor in good health, serving as a healthy control. Sequenced material: memory CD4+ T cells from blood. In nucleotides, the sequence is TGTGCCAGCTCACCGGCGGGAGCAAATTCACCCCTCCACTTT. Its protein is CASSPAGANSPLHF.